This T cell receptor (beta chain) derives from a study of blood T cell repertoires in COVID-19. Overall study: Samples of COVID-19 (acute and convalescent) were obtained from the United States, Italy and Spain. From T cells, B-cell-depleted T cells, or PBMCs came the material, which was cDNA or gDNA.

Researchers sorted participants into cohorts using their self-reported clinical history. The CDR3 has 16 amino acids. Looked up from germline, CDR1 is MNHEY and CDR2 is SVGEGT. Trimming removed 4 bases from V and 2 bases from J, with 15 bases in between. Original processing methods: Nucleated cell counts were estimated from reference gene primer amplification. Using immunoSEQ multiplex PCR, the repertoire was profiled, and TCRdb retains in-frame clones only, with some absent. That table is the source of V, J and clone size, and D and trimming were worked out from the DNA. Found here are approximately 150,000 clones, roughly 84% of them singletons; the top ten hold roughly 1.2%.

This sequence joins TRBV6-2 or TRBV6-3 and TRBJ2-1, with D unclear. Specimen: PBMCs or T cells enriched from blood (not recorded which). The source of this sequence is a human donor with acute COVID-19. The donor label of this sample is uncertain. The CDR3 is CASSSRQRDPYNEQFF. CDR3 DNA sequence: TGTGCCAGCAGTTCCCGACAACGCGACCCCTACAATGAGCAGTTCTTC.